A selection of T cell receptor beta chains follows, all from one sample in a study of cytomegalovirus exposure and HLA in healthy donors. Clones were read by immunoSEQ multiplex PCR, and TCRdb kept only the in-frame ones, dropping some. Its table lists about 200,000 clones. Material: PBMCs. The source is a girl aged 2-10 years in good health and CMV-seropositive. Each CDR3 is given with its conserved first and last residue. Each record gives: D gene, V gene, J gene, CDR3 DNA, CDR3 protein. The D gene is left open where the match is weak.

d_call: .
v_call: TRBV21-1
j_call: TRBJ1-3
cdr3_nt: TGTGCCAGCAGCAAGGGACGGGACTACTCTGGAAACACCATATATTTT
cdr3_aa: CASSKGRDYSGNTIYF

d_call: TRBD1
v_call: TRBV7-2
j_call: TRBJ2-5
cdr3_nt: TGTGCCAGCAGCTTAGGCTACAGGGGGCCTAAGGAGACCCAGTACTTC
cdr3_aa: CASSLGYRGPKETQYF

d_call: .
v_call: TRBV6-4
j_call: TRBJ1-2
cdr3_nt: TGTGCCAGCAGTGACAGTCCAGGGTTTGGCTACACCTTC
cdr3_aa: CASSDSPGFGYTF

d_call: .
v_call: TRBV15
j_call: TRBJ1-2
cdr3_nt: TGTGCCACCAGCAGAGAGTATGGGAGCTACTATGGCTACACCTTC
cdr3_aa: CATSREYGSYYGYTF

d_call: .
v_call: TRBV7-2
j_call: TRBJ2-2
cdr3_nt: TGTGCCAGCAGCTTAGGCGATAGGAACACCGGGGAGCTGTTTTTT
cdr3_aa: CASSLGDRNTGELFF

d_call: .
v_call: TRBV5-5
j_call: TRBJ2-1
cdr3_nt: TGTGCCAGCAGCTTGGTAACCCCAACTAATGAGCAGTTCTTC
cdr3_aa: CASSLVTPTNEQFF

d_call: .
v_call: TRBV5-1
j_call: TRBJ2-7
cdr3_nt: TGCGCCAGCAGCTGGGGGAACAGGGGAGGCGAGCAGTACTTC
cdr3_aa: CASSWGNRGGEQYF

d_call: .
v_call: TRBV11-2
j_call: TRBJ2-2
cdr3_nt: TGTGCCAGCAGCTTTGTCCCAAACACCGGGGAGCTGTTTTTT
cdr3_aa: CASSFVPNTGELFF

d_call: .
v_call: TRBV28
j_call: TRBJ2-2
cdr3_nt: TGTGCCAGCAGTTTTTCAAGGCTAGGCGGGGAGCTGTTTTTT
cdr3_aa: CASSFSRLGGELFF

d_call: TRBD1
v_call: TRBV19
j_call: TRBJ2-1
cdr3_nt: TGTGCCAGTAGTATCCAAGACAGGGTCATGCAGTTCTTC
cdr3_aa: CASSIQDRVMQFF

d_call: .
v_call: TRBV7-9
j_call: TRBJ1-1
cdr3_nt: TGTGCCAGCAGCTTAGTCAGCACTGAAGCTTTCTTT
cdr3_aa: CASSLVSTEAFF

d_call: TRBD2
v_call: TRBV11-2
j_call: TRBJ2-7
cdr3_nt: TGTGCCAGCAGCTTAGAGAGCGCCGGGGGGGAGCAGTACTTC
cdr3_aa: CASSLESAGGEQYF

d_call: .
v_call: TRBV11-2
j_call: TRBJ2-7
cdr3_nt: TGTGCCAGCAGCTTAGAAGGGGGTCTACCCTACGAGCAGTACTTC
cdr3_aa: CASSLEGGLPYEQYF

d_call: TRBD2
v_call: TRBV19
j_call: TRBJ2-5
cdr3_nt: TGTGCCAGTAGTATAACCAGACAGGGACTAGCGGAAGAGACCCAGTACTTC
cdr3_aa: CASSITRQGLAEETQYF

d_call: .
v_call: TRBV7-9
j_call: TRBJ2-7
cdr3_nt: TGTGCCAGCAGCTCAAGTCGGGAGGGGGCCCTCTACGAGCAGTACTTC
cdr3_aa: CASSSSREGALYEQYF

d_call: .
v_call: TRBV28
j_call: TRBJ1-1
cdr3_nt: TGTGCCAGCCGAGGGCGTTGGGGCACTGAAGCTTTCTTT
cdr3_aa: CASRGRWGTEAFF

d_call: TRBD1
v_call: TRBV5-1
j_call: TRBJ2-7
cdr3_nt: TGCGCCAGCAGCTTGACAGGGGCCTCCTACGAGCAGTACTTC
cdr3_aa: CASSLTGASYEQYF

d_call: .
v_call: TRBV29-1
j_call: TRBJ2-1
cdr3_nt: TGCAGCGTCCGGAGGGAACCCGACAATGAGCAGTTCTTC
cdr3_aa: CSVRREPDNEQFF

d_call: .
v_call: TRBV15
j_call: TRBJ2-7
cdr3_nt: TGTGCCACCAGCAGACAGGGTAGTTACGAGCAGTACTTC
cdr3_aa: CATSRQGSYEQYF

d_call: .
v_call: TRBV5-4
j_call: TRBJ2-3
cdr3_nt: TGTGCCAGCAGCTTGATCGGGGGTAGCACAGATACGCAGTATTTT
cdr3_aa: CASSLIGGSTDTQYF

d_call: .
v_call: TRBV6-1
j_call: TRBJ1-2
cdr3_nt: TGTGCCAAAGGGGGGGACGATGGCTACACCTTC
cdr3_aa: CAKGGDDGYTF

d_call: .
v_call: TRBV29-1
j_call: TRBJ2-5
cdr3_nt: TGCAGCGTTGAACCGACTAGCAGAGGGGGGGAGACCCAGTACTTC
cdr3_aa: CSVEPTSRGGETQYF

d_call: .
v_call: TRBV19
j_call: TRBJ1-1
cdr3_nt: TGTGCCAGTAGTGGCCCCCGGGGGGTGGACACTGAAGCTTTCTTT
cdr3_aa: CASSGPRGVDTEAFF

d_call: .
v_call: TRBV19
j_call: TRBJ1-1
cdr3_nt: TGTGCCAGTAGTGGACAGCGAAGGCTGGCTGAAGCTTTCTTT
cdr3_aa: CASSGQRRLAEAFF

d_call: TRBD2
v_call: TRBV27
j_call: TRBJ2-1
cdr3_nt: TGTGCCAGCAGTCGGGAGGGGGTGGATGAGCAGTTCTTC
cdr3_aa: CASSREGVDEQFF

d_call: .
v_call: TRBV28
j_call: TRBJ2-7
cdr3_nt: TGTGCCAGCAGTATTAGTCAGGGCTACGAGCAGTACTTC
cdr3_aa: CASSISQGYEQYF

d_call: TRBD2
v_call: TRBV6-5
j_call: TRBJ2-1
cdr3_nt: TGTGCCAGCAGGAGAGGGACTAGCGGGAGTAATGAGCAGTTCTTC
cdr3_aa: CASRRGTSGSNEQFF

d_call: TRBD2
v_call: TRBV27
j_call: TRBJ2-3
cdr3_nt: TGTGCCAGCAGTCCCGCCCGGACTAGCGGGGGGATCACAGATACGCAGTATTTT
cdr3_aa: CASSPARTSGGITDTQYF

d_call: .
v_call: TRBV29-1
j_call: TRBJ1-1
cdr3_nt: TGCAGCGCTCGGATCCCCGGGATGAACACTGAAGCTTTCTTT
cdr3_aa: CSARIPGMNTEAFF

d_call: TRBD2
v_call: TRBV11-2
j_call: TRBJ2-3
cdr3_nt: TGTGCCAGCAGCTTCCGTCCTAGCGGGAGATCAGATACGCAGTATTTT
cdr3_aa: CASSFRPSGRSDTQYF

d_call: .
v_call: TRBV7-9
j_call: TRBJ2-2
cdr3_nt: TGTGCCAGCACCCTTGAGACTTACCTCAGCACCGGGGAGCTGTTTTTT
cdr3_aa: CASTLETYLSTGELFF

d_call: .
v_call: TRBV7-9
j_call: TRBJ2-7
cdr3_nt: TGTGCCAGCAGCTTAGGGGGGGACGAGCAGTACTTC
cdr3_aa: CASSLGGDEQYF

d_call: .
v_call: TRBV5-1
j_call: TRBJ2-3
cdr3_nt: TGCGCCAGCAGCTTGATGCAGTCCACAGATACGCAGTATTTT
cdr3_aa: CASSLMQSTDTQYF

d_call: TRBD1
v_call: TRBV29-1
j_call: TRBJ2-7
cdr3_nt: TGCAGCGTTGGGACAGGCTCCTACGAGCAGTACTTC
cdr3_aa: CSVGTGSYEQYF

d_call: .
v_call: TRBV28
j_call: TRBJ1-3
cdr3_nt: TGTGCCAGCAGTTCGCAGGGGTTTCTTGAAAACACCATATATTTT
cdr3_aa: CASSSQGFLENTIYF

d_call: TRBD1
v_call: TRBV28
j_call: TRBJ1-5
cdr3_nt: TGTGCCAGCAGTGATGGACAGGGTAATCAGCCCCAGCATTTT
cdr3_aa: CASSDGQGNQPQHF

d_call: .
v_call: TRBV2
j_call: TRBJ1-2
cdr3_nt: TGTGCCAGCAGTGAATTCAGTGCATCTAACTATGGCTACACCTTC
cdr3_aa: CASSEFSASNYGYTF

d_call: .
v_call: TRBV25-1
j_call: TRBJ1-4
cdr3_nt: TGTGCCAGCAGTGATTGGGGGGGTGGAGAAAAACTGTTTTTT
cdr3_aa: CASSDWGGGEKLFF

d_call: TRBD2
v_call: TRBV9
j_call: TRBJ2-1
cdr3_nt: TGTGCCAGCAGCGTAGGGACTAGCGGGAGCTACAGCTCCTACAATGAGCAGTTCTTC
cdr3_aa: CASSVGTSGSYSSYNEQFF

d_call: .
v_call: TRBV7-6
j_call: TRBJ2-7
cdr3_nt: TGTGCCAGCAGTACCTCGCGGGTAAACTACGAGCAGTACTTC
cdr3_aa: CASSTSRVNYEQYF

d_call: .
v_call: TRBV4-1
j_call: TRBJ1-5
cdr3_nt: TGCGCCAGCAGCCAATTGCCGGATCAGCCCCAGCATTTT
cdr3_aa: CASSQLPDQPQHF

d_call: .
v_call: TRBV28
j_call: TRBJ2-7
cdr3_nt: TGTGCCAGCAGTTTTGTGACAGGTCCTACCTACGAGCAGTACTTC
cdr3_aa: CASSFVTGPTYEQYF

d_call: .
v_call: TRBV7-7
j_call: TRBJ2-1
cdr3_nt: TGTGCCAGCAGCTTATTGAGGGCAGAGGGCGAGCAGTTCTTC
cdr3_aa: CASSLLRAEGEQFF

d_call: TRBD2
v_call: TRBV2
j_call: TRBJ2-7
cdr3_nt: TGTGCAAGTACCCTCGGAGGCGGGAGGGTCTACGAGCAGTACTTC
cdr3_aa: CASTLGGGRVYEQYF

d_call: TRBD2
v_call: TRBV5-1
j_call: TRBJ2-7
cdr3_nt: TGCGCCAGCAGCTTTGGGGGGGTAGCGGACTACGAGCAGTACTTC
cdr3_aa: CASSFGGVADYEQYF

d_call: .
v_call: TRBV2
j_call: TRBJ2-7
cdr3_nt: TGTGCCAGCAGCGCTACCTACGAGCAGTACTTC
cdr3_aa: CASSATYEQYF

d_call: TRBD2
v_call: TRBV27
j_call: TRBJ2-5
cdr3_nt: TGTGCCAGCAGTTTATCGTACCGCCCGGGGGGGGAATCTCAAGAGACCCAGTACTTC
cdr3_aa: CASSLSYRPGGESQETQYF

d_call: TRBD1
v_call: TRBV19
j_call: TRBJ1-4
cdr3_nt: TGTGCCACAAACAACCGGGCGGGACAGGGGATAGAAAAACTGTTTTTT
cdr3_aa: CATNNRAGQGIEKLFF

d_call: .
v_call: TRBV19
j_call: TRBJ1-1
cdr3_nt: TGTGCCAGTAGTAATACAGGGAGAACGAACACTGAAGCTTTCTTT
cdr3_aa: CASSNTGRTNTEAFF

d_call: .
v_call: TRBV9
j_call: TRBJ2-5
cdr3_nt: TGTGCCAGCAGCCCCCCAGGTGGGGGGATCCAGTGGGAGACCCAGTACTTC
cdr3_aa: CASSPPGGGIQWETQYF

d_call: .
v_call: TRBV25-1
j_call: TRBJ2-5
cdr3_nt: TGTGCCAGCAGTGAATTGGCAGAAGAGACCCAGTACTTC
cdr3_aa: CASSELAEETQYF

d_call: .
v_call: TRBV28
j_call: TRBJ1-2
cdr3_nt: TGTGCCTCCCAGGACAGCGGGGCCCTGGGCTACACCTTC
cdr3_aa: CASQDSGALGYTF

d_call: TRBD2
v_call: TRBV14
j_call: TRBJ2-3
cdr3_nt: TGTGCCAGCAGCCAATCTGGGACTAGCGGGAGGGCCATTTATACGCAGTATTTT
cdr3_aa: CASSQSGTSGRAIYTQYF

d_call: .
v_call: TRBV6-6
j_call: TRBJ1-1
cdr3_nt: TGTGCCAGCCAGGGCGGGAACACTGAAGCTTTCTTT
cdr3_aa: CASQGGNTEAFF

d_call: TRBD2
v_call: TRBV2
j_call: TRBJ2-7
cdr3_nt: TGTGCCAGCAGTGAATTGGGAACTAGCGAATCCTACGAGCAGTACTTC
cdr3_aa: CASSELGTSESYEQYF

d_call: TRBD1
v_call: TRBV9
j_call: TRBJ1-6
cdr3_nt: TGTGCCAGCAGCGTAGACAGGGGTAATTCACCCCTCCACTTT
cdr3_aa: CASSVDRGNSPLHF

d_call: TRBD1
v_call: TRBV19
j_call: TRBJ1-2
cdr3_nt: TGTGCCAGCCGGACAGGGATGTTAGGCTACACCTTC
cdr3_aa: CASRTGMLGYTF

d_call: TRBD1
v_call: TRBV2
j_call: TRBJ1-2
cdr3_nt: TGTGCCAGCGGAGGACAGGGTCCTAAGAGCTACACCTTC
cdr3_aa: CASGGQGPKSYTF

d_call: TRBD2
v_call: TRBV11-2
j_call: TRBJ2-7
cdr3_nt: TGTGCCAGCAGCTTACTAGCGGGGGAGCTCTACGAGCAGTACTTC
cdr3_aa: CASSLLAGELYEQYF

d_call: .
v_call: TRBV6-6
j_call: TRBJ2-1
cdr3_nt: TGTGCCAGCAGAGCACTTAATGAGCAGTTCTTC
cdr3_aa: CASRALNEQFF